This T cell receptor beta chain was observed in a study of cytomegalovirus exposure and HLA in healthy donors. Study-wide findings and caveats: CMV serostatus alone was available as immune exposure information. Cytomegalovirus association was listed for approximately 150 TCR beta chains. Later, TCR association rates were found to vary by HLA locus, highest for DRB1 and lowest for HLA-C. Other equally common chains were less clonally expanded than HLA-associated TCR beta chains, a later analysis showed.

The study ran its PCR with 60 Vbeta and 13 Jbeta primers. TCRdb's copy holds only in-frame clones and misses some; the assay was immunoSEQ multiplex PCR. This sample carries 130,000 to 150,000 clones, around 74% of them seen once, and the ten largest clones take about 4.3%. Looked up from germline, CDR1 is KGHSH and CDR2 is LQKENI. V was trimmed by 0 bases and J by 2 bases, leaving 8 bases between them. The CDR3 consists of 15 residues. Details on this clone: No antigen is known for it.

The chain couples TRBV18 to TRBJ1-3; D is undetermined. The receptor was derived from a man aged 18 to 35 in good health and CMV-seropositive. Sequences were obtained from PBMCs. CDR3 in DNA: TGTGCCAGCTCACCACCGTTCACAGCTGGAAACACCATATATTTT. Its translation is CASSPPFTAGNTIYF. The full variable domain, rest sourced from reference TRBV18 and TRBJ1-3, is NAGVMQNPRHLVRRRGQEARLRCSPMKGHSHVYWYRQLPEEGLKFMVYLQKENIIDESGMPKERFSAEFPKEGPSILRIQQVVRGDSAAYFCASSPPFTAGNTIYFGEGSWLTVV.